Listed below are T cell receptor beta chains from one sample, sequenced in a study of CD8 T cells in ankylosing spondylitis. Each CDR3 protein is one row after TCRdb ran MiXCR on the 5' RACE reads. The table has roughly 150,000 distinct CDR3 sequences, around a third seen once. The source material was synovial fluid, either unsorted or a sorted T cell fraction (not recorded which). The receptors here all came from a male donor with ankylosing spondylitis. Both conserved end residues are trimmed from each CDR3. Each record gives: J gene, CDR3 length, V gene, CDR3 protein.

TRBJ2-2 16 TRBV5-1 ASSLAGDGGKGTGELF
TRBJ1-5 13 TRBV6-1 ASSNEGLSGQPQH
TRBJ2-2 12 TRBV12-3/TRBV12-4 ASSLMLGGGELF
TRBJ2-1 14 TRBV11-3 ASSLGGGRANNEQF
TRBJ2-1 12 TRBV30 ARAVAGGRDEQF
TRBJ1-1 9 TRBV2 ASSVDTEAF
TRBJ2-3 11 TRBV2 ASSRLGTDTQY
TRBJ1-2 14 TRBV9 ASSPHLDRGIYGYT
TRBJ1-1 12 TRBV19 ASRLGHPNTEAF
TRBJ2-5 13 TRBV4-1 ASSRGQGGQETQY
TRBJ2-2 10 TRBV24-1 ATSERAGELF
TRBJ2-1 12 TRBV20-1 SATGQSTSGRQF
TRBJ1-1 13 TRBV5-1 ASSSGHRDTPEAF
TRBJ1-4 12 TRBV28 ASRVQGFGEKLF
TRBJ2-5 11 TRBV7-8 ASSHEWEETQY
TRBJ2-7 8 TRBV29-1 SVRDSVLY
TRBJ2-5 12 TRBV5-1 ASSQASFQETQY